This TCR beta chain is from a study of identifying expanded T cells in peripheral blood. Trimming pared 6 bases from V and 2 bases from J, leaving 16 bases between. Germline V gene data show CDR1 as ENHRY and CDR2 as SYGVKD. The CDR3 has 15 amino acids. In this sample, this clone turned up a few times. TCRdb keeps only in-frame clones here, not all; method: immunoSEQ multiplex PCR. The repertoire has under 110,000 clones, approximately 90% of them found once; the top ten carry approximately 18%. The receptor was isolated from a person between 18 and 75 years old in good health. The chain links TRBV10-3 to TRBJ1-1, with D possibly TRBD1 on 6 matching bases. Material: blood. The CDR3 spells CAISPNRATNTEAFF. In nucleotides, the CDR3 is TGTGCCATCAGCCCTAACAGGGCCACTAACACTGAAGCTTTCTTT.